A selection of T cell receptor beta chains follows, all from one sample in a study of shared clonotypes between healthy human individuals. This table comes from immunoSEQ multiplex PCR, and its TCRdb copy is limited to in-frame clones, with some not included. Seen here are 2,500,000 or so clones, approximately 93% observed once, and the top ten hold about 0.38%. The sequencing input was naive CD4+ T cells from PBMCs. These receptor sequences come from a man between 18 and 35 years old in good health. Some clones in this sample may be carry-over from other donors' samples. Both conserved end residues are part of each CDR3. A D gene is named only where the DNA matches it firmly. Clone size is stated in some rows and not others, as once, few, many or a class when expanded.

D: .
J: TRBJ2-7
size: .
V: TRBV18
CDR3: CASSPRTRTYEQYF
DNA: TGTGCCAGCTCACCGAGGACAAGAACCTACGAGCAGTACTTC

D: TRBD2
J: TRBJ2-7
size: .
V: TRBV5-1
CDR3: CASSLGTSGSQPIYEQYF
DNA: TGCGCCAGCAGCTTGGGTACTAGCGGGTCGCAACCGATCTACGAGCAGTACTTC

D: .
J: TRBJ2-1
size: .
V: TRBV6-1
CDR3: CASNVGASYNEQFF
DNA: TGTGCCAGCAATGTCGGGGCCTCCTACAATGAGCAGTTCTTC

D: .
J: TRBJ1-5
size: .
V: TRBV28
CDR3: CASSFTGGVYSNQPQHF
DNA: TGTGCCAGCAGTTTTACAGGAGGTGTGTATAGCAATCAGCCCCAGCATTTT

D: TRBD2
J: TRBJ2-3
size: .
V: TRBV28
CDR3: CASRSSGGTSTDTQYF
DNA: TGTGCCAGCAGGTCTAGCGGAGGGACTAGCACAGATACGCAGTATTTT

D: .
J: TRBJ1-1
size: .
V: TRBV6-1
CDR3: CASSERLWGNEAFF
DNA: TGTGCCAGCAGTGAAAGGCTTTGGGGAAATGAAGCTTTCTTT

D: .
J: TRBJ2-5
size: .
V: TRBV28
CDR3: CASTSEWEETQYF
DNA: TGTGCCAGCACCTCAGAGTGGGAAGAGACCCAGTACTTC

D: .
J: TRBJ2-7
size: .
V: TRBV7-9
CDR3: CASSLEGQSYEQYF
DNA: TGTGCCAGCAGCCTCGAAGGACAGAGCTACGAGCAGTACTTC

D: .
J: TRBJ2-3
size: .
V: TRBV9
CDR3: CASSASGRSTDTQYF
DNA: TGTGCCAGCAGCGCCAGTGGCCGGAGCACAGATACGCAGTATTTT

D: .
J: TRBJ1-3
size: .
V: TRBV6-6
CDR3: CASTGAENTIYF
DNA: TGTGCCAGCACGGGGGCGGAGAACACCATATATTTT

D: TRBD1
J: TRBJ2-2
size: .
V: TRBV15
CDR3: CATSREVQGSTGELFF
DNA: TGTGCCACCAGCAGAGAGGTACAGGGGTCCACCGGGGAGCTGTTTTTT

D: .
J: TRBJ1-2
size: .
V: TRBV6-5
CDR3: CASSSAGGNVYGYTF
DNA: TGTGCCAGCAGTTCCGCGGGGGGGAACGTCTATGGCTACACCTTC

D: .
J: TRBJ2-7
size: .
V: TRBV6-5
CDR3: CASRRGQRGSYEQYF
DNA: TGTGCCAGCAGACGAGGACAACGGGGCTCCTACGAGCAGTACTTC

D: .
J: TRBJ1-6
size: .
V: TRBV7-2
CDR3: CASSRISYNSPLHF
DNA: TGTGCCAGCAGCCGAATCTCCTATAATTCACCCCTCCACTTT

D: TRBD1
J: TRBJ2-2
size: .
V: TRBV5-1
CDR3: CASSRGTGDNTGELFF
DNA: TGCGCCAGCAGCAGAGGGACAGGGGATAACACCGGGGAGCTGTTTTTT

D: .
J: TRBJ1-2
size: .
V: TRBV5-6
CDR3: CASIPVSRAGYGYTF
DNA: TGTGCCAGCATCCCTGTTTCGCGGGCCGGATATGGCTACACCTTC

D: .
J: TRBJ2-5
size: .
V: TRBV5-1
CDR3: CASSGGVQETQYF
DNA: TGCGCCAGCAGCGGAGGGGTCCAAGAGACCCAGTACTTC

D: TRBD1
J: TRBJ1-2
size: .
V: TRBV18
CDR3: CASSPPGQGADGYTF
DNA: TGTGCCAGCTCACCACCGGGACAGGGGGCAGATGGCTACACCTTC

D: .
J: TRBJ2-2
size: .
V: TRBV5-4
CDR3: CASSLMSGELFF
DNA: TGTGCCAGCAGCTTAATGTCGGGGGAGCTGTTTTTT

D: .
J: TRBJ1-3
size: .
V: TRBV9
CDR3: CASSVEYPLSGNTIYF
DNA: TGTGCCAGCAGCGTAGAGTATCCCCTCTCTGGAAACACCATATATTTT

D: .
J: TRBJ2-3
size: .
V: TRBV6-5
CDR3: CASSLDFPQRDTQYF
DNA: TGTGCCAGCAGTCTGGACTTCCCCCAGCGGGATACGCAGTATTTT

D: TRBD1
J: TRBJ1-2
size: .
V: TRBV5-4
CDR3: CASSLSSGTGPSSYGYTF
DNA: TGTGCCAGCAGCTTGTCTTCCGGGACAGGGCCCTCCTCCTATGGCTACACCTTC

D: .
J: TRBJ1-2
size: .
V: TRBV28
CDR3: CASSPTGYGYTF
DNA: TGTGCCAGCAGTCCCACAGGGTACGGCTACACCTTC

D: .
J: TRBJ1-2
size: .
V: TRBV7-8
CDR3: CASSLGTGSSYGYTF
DNA: TGTGCCAGCAGCCTGGGTACAGGGTCGAGCTATGGCTACACCTTC

D: .
J: TRBJ1-5
size: few
V: TRBV28
CDR3: CASSLTGPNQPQHF
DNA: TGTGCCAGCAGCCTGACAGGCCCCAATCAGCCCCAGCATTTT

D: .
J: TRBJ2-7
size: once
V: TRBV5-6
CDR3: CASSSGTIFRKYF
DNA: TGTGCCAGCAGCTCCGGGACAATATTTAGGAAGTACTTC

D: .
J: TRBJ2-3
size: .
V: TRBV18
CDR3: CASSSQKDSTDTQYF
DNA: TGTGCCAGCTCCTCCCAAAAGGACAGCACAGATACGCAGTATTTT

D: TRBD1
J: TRBJ2-2
size: .
V: TRBV7-9
CDR3: CASSLPRQGAGELFF
DNA: TGTGCCAGCAGCTTACCACGACAGGGGGCCGGGGAGCTGTTTTTT

D: .
J: TRBJ1-2
size: .
V: TRBV30
CDR3: CASRDITNYGYTF
DNA: TGTGCCTCCCGGGACATTACTAACTATGGCTACACCTTC

D: TRBD1
J: TRBJ1-5
size: few
V: TRBV30
CDR3: CAWRETGDGQPQHF
DNA: TGTGCCTGGAGGGAGACAGGGGATGGGCAGCCCCAGCATTTT

D: TRBD2
J: TRBJ2-1
size: .
V: TRBV29-1
CDR3: CTGGGGSWEQFF
DNA: TGCACCGGGGGGGGAGGCTCATGGGAGCAGTTCTTC

D: TRBD2
J: TRBJ2-1
size: .
V: TRBV30
CDR3: CASNTLAGAYNEQFF
DNA: TGTGCCTCGAACACACTAGCGGGAGCCTACAATGAGCAGTTCTTC

D: TRBD1
J: TRBJ1-2
size: .
V: TRBV27
CDR3: CASSSDRGGGYTF
DNA: TGTGCCAGCAGTTCAGACAGGGGGGGCGGCTACACCTTC